This T cell receptor beta chain originates from a study of T cell changes during pregnancy in multiple sclerosis. Sequenced by immunoSEQ multiplex PCR; TCRdb stores in-frame clones only, minus some. The table records around 42,000 clones, around 90% of them present only once. This CDR3 is built from 11 residues. Germline V gene data show CDR1 as GTSNPN and CDR2 as SVGIG (reference sequence). Deletions cut 0 bases from V and 14 bases from J, with 11 bases between. The clonotype was recovered from a female donor with multiple sclerosis, enrolled in a pregnancy study. The material was CD4+ T cells from peripheral blood mononuclear cells, obtained in the third trimester of pregnancy. This chain connects TRBV30 to TRBJ2-4; D is perhaps TRBD1 (6 bases). The CDR3 loop reads CAWSVQGAKYF. As DNA, the CDR3 is TGTGCCTGGAGTGTACAGGGCGCCAAGTACTTC.